The clone carrying this T cell receptor (beta chain) was recorded a few times. Its antigen is as yet unknown. The germline V and J ends were trimmed by 1 base and 5 bases, with 8 bases remaining between them. The CDR3 has 13 amino acids. CDR1 is MGHRA and CDR2 is YSYEKL in the germline V gene. The data belong to a study of shared clonotypes between healthy human individuals. Study-level points and caveats: Sequencing depth was expected to influence donor clonotype sharing.

The quantity of DNA used in unsorted PBMC replicate PCRs was approximately 300 ng, corresponding to about 30,000 T cell genomes. Sequenced by immunoSEQ multiplex PCR; TCRdb stores in-frame clones only, minus some. The sample lists roughly 490,000 clones, 70% to 80% occurring once. Sequencing was done on a sample of PBMCs. The V call is TRBV4-1, the J call TRBJ2-5, with D uncertain. The sequence came from a woman in her 40s in good health. Some clones in this sample may be carry-over from other donors' samples. The CDR3 nucleotides are TGCGCCAGCAGCCAAGTTACGTCGGAGACCCAGTACTTC. Amino acid sequence: CASSQVTSETQYF.